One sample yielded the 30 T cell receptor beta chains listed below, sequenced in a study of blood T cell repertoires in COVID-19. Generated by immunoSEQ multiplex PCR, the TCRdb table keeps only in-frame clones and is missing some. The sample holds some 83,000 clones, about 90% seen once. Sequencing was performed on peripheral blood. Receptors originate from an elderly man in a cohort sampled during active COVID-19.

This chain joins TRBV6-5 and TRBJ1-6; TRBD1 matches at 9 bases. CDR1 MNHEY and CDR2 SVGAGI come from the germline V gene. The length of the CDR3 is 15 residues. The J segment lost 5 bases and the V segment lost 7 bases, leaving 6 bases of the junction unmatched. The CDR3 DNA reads TGTGCCAGCATCACTGGGGACAGGGATAATTCACCCCTCCACTTT. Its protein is CASITGDRDNSPLHF.

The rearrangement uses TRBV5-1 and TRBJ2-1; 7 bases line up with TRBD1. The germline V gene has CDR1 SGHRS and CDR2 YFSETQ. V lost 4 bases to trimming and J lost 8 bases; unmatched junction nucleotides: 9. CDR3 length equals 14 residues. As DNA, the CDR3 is TGCGCCAGCAGCGCCGGGACAGATATGGATGAGCAGTTCTTC. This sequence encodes CASSAGTDMDEQFF.

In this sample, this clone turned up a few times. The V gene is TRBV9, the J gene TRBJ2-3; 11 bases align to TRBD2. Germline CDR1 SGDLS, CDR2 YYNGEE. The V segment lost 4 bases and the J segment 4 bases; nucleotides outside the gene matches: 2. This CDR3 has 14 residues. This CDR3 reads CASSQGLAADTQYF. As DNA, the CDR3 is TGTGCCAGCAGCCAGGGACTAGCGGCAGATACGCAGTATTTT.

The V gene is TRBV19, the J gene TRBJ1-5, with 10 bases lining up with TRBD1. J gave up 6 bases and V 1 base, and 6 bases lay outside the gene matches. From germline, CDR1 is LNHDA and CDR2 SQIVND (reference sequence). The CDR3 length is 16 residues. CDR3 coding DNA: TGTGCCAGTAGTATAGGGGGACAGGGGAAAACTCAGCCCCAGCATTTT. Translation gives CASSIGGQGKTQPQHF.

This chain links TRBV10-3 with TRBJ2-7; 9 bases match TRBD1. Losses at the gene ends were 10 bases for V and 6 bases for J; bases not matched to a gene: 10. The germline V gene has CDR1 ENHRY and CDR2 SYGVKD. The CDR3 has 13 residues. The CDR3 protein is CATQFRTGVEQYF. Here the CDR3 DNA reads TGTGCCACTCAGTTTCGGACAGGGGTCGAGCAGTACTTC.

The CDR3: CASREDNSEKLFF. The CDR3 region has the DNA TGCGCCAGCAGAGAGGACAACTCTGAAAAACTGTTTTTT. The V call is TRBV10-1, the J call TRBJ1-4; D is possibly TRBD1 (5 bases). The CDR3 sequence is 13 residues long. Germline values: CDR1 WNHNN, CDR2 SYGVQD (reference sequence). V lost 6 bases and J lost 7, with 12 bases in between.

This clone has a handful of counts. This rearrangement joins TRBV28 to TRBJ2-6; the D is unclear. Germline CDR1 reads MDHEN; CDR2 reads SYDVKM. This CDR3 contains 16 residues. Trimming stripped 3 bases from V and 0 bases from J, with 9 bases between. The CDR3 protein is CASSFFWASGANVLTF. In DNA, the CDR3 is TGTGCCAGCAGTTTTTTCTGGGCCTCTGGGGCCAACGTCCTGACTTTC.

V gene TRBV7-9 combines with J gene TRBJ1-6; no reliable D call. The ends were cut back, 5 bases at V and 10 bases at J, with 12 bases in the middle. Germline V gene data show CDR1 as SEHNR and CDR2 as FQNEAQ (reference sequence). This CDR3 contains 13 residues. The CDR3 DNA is TGTGCCAGCAGCCCAGATCAGGCCTCACCCCTCCACTTT. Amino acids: CASSPDQASPLHF.

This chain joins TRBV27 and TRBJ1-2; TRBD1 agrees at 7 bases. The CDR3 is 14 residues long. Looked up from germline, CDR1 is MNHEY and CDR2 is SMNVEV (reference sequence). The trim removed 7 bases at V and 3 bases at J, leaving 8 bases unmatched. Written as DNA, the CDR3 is TGTGCCAGCAAGGTAATGGGACAGCACTATGGCTACACCTTC. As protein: CASKVMGQHYGYTF.

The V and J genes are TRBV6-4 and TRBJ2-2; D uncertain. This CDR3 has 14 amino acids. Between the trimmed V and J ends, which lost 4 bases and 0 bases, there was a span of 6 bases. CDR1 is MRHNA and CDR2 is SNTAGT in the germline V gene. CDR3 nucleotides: TGTGCCAGCAGTGTATCAGCGAACACCGGGGAGCTGTTTTTT. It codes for CASSVSANTGELFF.

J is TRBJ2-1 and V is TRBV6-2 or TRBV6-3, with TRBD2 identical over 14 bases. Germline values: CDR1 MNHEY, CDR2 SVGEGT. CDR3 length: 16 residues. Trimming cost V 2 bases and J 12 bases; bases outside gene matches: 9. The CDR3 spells CASSYAGLAGGMVQFF. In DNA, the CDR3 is TGTGCCAGCAGTTACGCCGGACTAGCGGGGGGTATGGTGCAGTTCTTC.

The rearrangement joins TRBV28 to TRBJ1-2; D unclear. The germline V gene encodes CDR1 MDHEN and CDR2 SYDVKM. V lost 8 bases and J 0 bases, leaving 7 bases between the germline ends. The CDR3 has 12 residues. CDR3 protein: CASESTNYGYTF. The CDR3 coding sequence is TGTGCCAGCGAGAGTACTAACTATGGCTACACCTTC.

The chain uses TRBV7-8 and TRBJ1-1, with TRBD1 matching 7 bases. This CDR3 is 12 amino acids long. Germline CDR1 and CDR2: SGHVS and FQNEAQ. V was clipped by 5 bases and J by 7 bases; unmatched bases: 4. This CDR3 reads CASSVNRGEAFF. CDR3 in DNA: TGTGCCAGCAGCGTAAACAGGGGTGAAGCTTTCTTT.

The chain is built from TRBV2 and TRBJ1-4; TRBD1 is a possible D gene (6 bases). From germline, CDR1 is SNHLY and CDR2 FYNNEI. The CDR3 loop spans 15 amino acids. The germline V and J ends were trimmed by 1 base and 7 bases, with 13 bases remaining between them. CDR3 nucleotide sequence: TGTGCCAGCAGTGAAGTCGGGCAGGGGCGTGAAAAACTGTTTTTT. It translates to CASSEVGQGREKLFF.

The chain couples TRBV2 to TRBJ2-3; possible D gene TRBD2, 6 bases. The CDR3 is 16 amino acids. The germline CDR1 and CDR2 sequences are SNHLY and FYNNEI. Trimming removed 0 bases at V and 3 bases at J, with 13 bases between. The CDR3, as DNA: TGTGCCAGCAGTGAAGCGAGAGCGGGTGGGACAGATACGCAGTATTTT. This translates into CASSEARAGGTDTQYF.

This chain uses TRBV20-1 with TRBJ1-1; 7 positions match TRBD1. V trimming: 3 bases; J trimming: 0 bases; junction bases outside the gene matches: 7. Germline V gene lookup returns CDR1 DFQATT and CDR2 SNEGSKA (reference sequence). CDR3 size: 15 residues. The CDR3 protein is CSASPGGRMNTEAFF. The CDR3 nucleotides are TGCAGTGCTAGTCCAGGGGGGAGGATGAACACTGAAGCTTTCTTT.

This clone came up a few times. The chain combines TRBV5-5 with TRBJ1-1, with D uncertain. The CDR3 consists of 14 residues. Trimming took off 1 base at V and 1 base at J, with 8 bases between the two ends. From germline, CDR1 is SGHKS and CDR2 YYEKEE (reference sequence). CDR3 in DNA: TGTGCCAGCAGCTTGAGTACAGCGAACACTGAAGCTTTCTTT. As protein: CASSLSTANTEAFF.

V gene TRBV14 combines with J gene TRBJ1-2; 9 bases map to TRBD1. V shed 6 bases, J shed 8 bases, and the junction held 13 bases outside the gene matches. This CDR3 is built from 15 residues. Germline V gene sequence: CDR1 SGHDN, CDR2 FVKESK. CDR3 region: CASSAGTGFLRGYTF. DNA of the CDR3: TGTGCCAGCAGTGCCGGGACAGGGTTTTTACGCGGCTACACCTTC.

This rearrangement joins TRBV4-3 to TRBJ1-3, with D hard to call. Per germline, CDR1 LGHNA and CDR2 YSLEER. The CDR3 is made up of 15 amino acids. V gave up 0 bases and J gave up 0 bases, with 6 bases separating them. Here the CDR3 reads CASSQEAGSGNTIYF. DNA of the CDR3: TGCGCCAGCAGCCAAGAGGCAGGCTCTGGAAACACCATATATTTT.

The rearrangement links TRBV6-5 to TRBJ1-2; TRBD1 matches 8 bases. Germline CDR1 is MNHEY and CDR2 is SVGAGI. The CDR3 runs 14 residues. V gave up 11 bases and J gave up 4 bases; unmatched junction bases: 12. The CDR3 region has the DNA TGTGCCGGAAAGCCAGGGGGCTCGGGCTATGGCTACACCTTC. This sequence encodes CAGKPGGSGYGYTF.

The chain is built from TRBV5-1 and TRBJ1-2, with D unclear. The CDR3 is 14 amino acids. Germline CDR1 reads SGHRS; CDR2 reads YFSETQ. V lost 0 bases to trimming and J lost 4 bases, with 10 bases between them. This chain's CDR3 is CASSLDSRSYGYTF. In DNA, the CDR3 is TGCGCCAGCAGCTTGGATAGCAGATCCTATGGCTACACCTTC.

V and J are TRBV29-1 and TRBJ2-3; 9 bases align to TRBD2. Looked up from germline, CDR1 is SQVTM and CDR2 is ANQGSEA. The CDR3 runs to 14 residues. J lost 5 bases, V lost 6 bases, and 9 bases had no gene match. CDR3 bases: TGCAGCGTGGACCCTGGGCGGGGGGGAGATACGCAGTATTTT. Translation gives CSVDPGRGGDTQYF.

The CDR3 sequence: CASSLAQGAVGGETQYF. The CDR3, as DNA: TGTGCCAGCAGCTTAGCTCAGGGAGCGGTTGGGGGGGAGACCCAGTACTTC. The chain carries TRBV7-6 and TRBJ2-5, with D possibly matching TRBD2 (6 bases). The germline gives CDR1 SGHVS, CDR2 FNYEAQ. CDR3 length: 17 residues. Trimming removed 0 bases at V and 5 bases at J, with 19 bases between. The variable domain in full, completed from reference TRBV7-6 and TRBJ2-5, reads GAGVSQSPRYKVTKRGQDVALRCDPISGHVSLYWYRQALGQGPEFLTYFNYEAQQDKSGLPNDRFSAERPEGSISTLTIQRTEQRDSAMYRCASSLAQGAVGGETQYFGPGTRLLVL.

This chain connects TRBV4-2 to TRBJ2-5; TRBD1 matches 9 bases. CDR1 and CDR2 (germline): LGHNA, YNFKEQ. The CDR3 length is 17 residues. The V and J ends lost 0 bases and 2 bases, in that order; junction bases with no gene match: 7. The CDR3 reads CASSQDRGQGFQETQYF. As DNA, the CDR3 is TGTGCCAGCAGCCAAGATCGGGGACAGGGATTTCAAGAGACCCAGTACTTC.

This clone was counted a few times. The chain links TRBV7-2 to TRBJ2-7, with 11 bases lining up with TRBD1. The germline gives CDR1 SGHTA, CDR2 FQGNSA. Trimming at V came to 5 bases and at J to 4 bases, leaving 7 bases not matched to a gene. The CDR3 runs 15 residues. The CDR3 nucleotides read TGTGCCAGCAGCGCCTCCGGGACAGGGGGTTACGAGCAGTACTTC. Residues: CASSASGTGGYEQYF.

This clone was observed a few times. The DNA of the CDR3 is TGTGCCAGCAGCCCTGGACAGAACACTGAAGCTTTCTTT. This encodes CASSPGQNTEAFF. The chain employs TRBV12-3 or TRBV12-4 and TRBJ1-1; the D gene is possibly TRBD1 (5 bases). The germline V and J ends were trimmed by 6 bases and 1 base, with 9 bases remaining between them. The CDR3 extends over 13 amino acids.

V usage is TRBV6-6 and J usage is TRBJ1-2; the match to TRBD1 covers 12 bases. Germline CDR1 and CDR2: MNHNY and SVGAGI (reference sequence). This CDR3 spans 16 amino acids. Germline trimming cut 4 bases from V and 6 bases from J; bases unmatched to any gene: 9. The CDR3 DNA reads TGTGCCAGCAGTTTCAGCCCCGGGACAGGGGGCGATGGCTACACCTTC. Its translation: CASSFSPGTGGDGYTF.

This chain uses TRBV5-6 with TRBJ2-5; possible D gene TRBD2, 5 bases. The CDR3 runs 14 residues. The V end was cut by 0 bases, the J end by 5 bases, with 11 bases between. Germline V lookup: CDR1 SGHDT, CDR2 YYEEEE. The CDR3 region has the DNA TGTGCCAGCAGCTTGGTACGGGGTGGGGAGACCCAGTACTTC. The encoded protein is CASSLVRGGETQYF. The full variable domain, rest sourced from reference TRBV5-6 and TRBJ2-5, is DAGVTQSPTHLIKTRGQQVTLRCSPKSGHDTVSWYQQALGQGPQFIFQYYEEEERQRGNFPDRFSGHQFPNYSSELNVNALLLGDSALYLCASSLVRGGETQYFGPGTRLLVL.

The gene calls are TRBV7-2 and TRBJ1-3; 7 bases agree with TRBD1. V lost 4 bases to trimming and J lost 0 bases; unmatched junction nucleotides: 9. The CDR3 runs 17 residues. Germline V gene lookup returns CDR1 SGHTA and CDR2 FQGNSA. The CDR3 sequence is CASSSQQGKSSGNTIYF. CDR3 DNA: TGTGCCAGCAGCTCCCAACAGGGGAAGAGCTCTGGAAACACCATATATTTT. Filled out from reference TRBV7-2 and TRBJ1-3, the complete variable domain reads GAGVSQSPSNKVTEKGKDVELRCDPISGHTALYWYRQSLGQGLEFLIYFQGNSAPDKSGLPSDRFSAERTGGSVSTLTIQRTQQEDSAVYLCASSSQQGKSSGNTIYFGEGSWLTVV.

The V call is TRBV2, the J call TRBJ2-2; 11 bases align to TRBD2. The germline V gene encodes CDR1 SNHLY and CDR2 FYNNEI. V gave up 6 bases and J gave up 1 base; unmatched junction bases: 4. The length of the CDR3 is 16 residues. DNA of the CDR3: TGTGCCAGCAGGCGACTAGCGGGGCTGAACACCGGGGAGCTGTTTTTT. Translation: CASRRLAGLNTGELFF. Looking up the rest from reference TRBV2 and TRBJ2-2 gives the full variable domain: EPEVTQTPSHQVTQMGQEVILRCVPISNHLYFYWYRQILGQKVEFLVSFYNNEISEKSEIFDDQFSVERPDGSNFTLKIRSTKLEDSAMYFCASRRLAGLNTGELFFGEGSRLTVL.